This T cell receptor beta chain was captured by sequencing in a study of naive and memory T cell subsets. Cells stained for CD3, CD4, CD8, CD45RA and CD27 were sorted into four subsets. This clonotype showed up just a few times. Antigen specificity is unknown. The ends were cut back, 5 bases at V and 3 bases at J, with 11 bases in the middle. Germline lookup yields CDR1 SGHTA and CDR2 FQGNSA. The CDR3 totals 13 residues. Findings of the study overall: Between naive and memory subsets, TCR abundance power law exponents differed. Naive and memory repertoire findings lacked a ground truth for validation.

Both TRBC1 and TRBC2 were covered by a beta constant-region primer of two equimolar oligonucleotides. Ligation attached a single-stranded oligonucleotide with a 12-nucleotide UMI and the SP2 primer to the cDNA 3' end. TCRdb analysed the UMI-ligation and nested PCR reads with MiXCR anew, one entry per CDR3 protein. This sample has over 75,000 distinct CDR3 sequences, with around 12% found just once. The V and J genes are TRBV7-2 and TRBJ2-7; unclear D gene. The sequenced material came from central memory CD4+ T cells from blood. The clonotype was recovered from a human donor in good health. The CDR3 nucleotides are TGTGCCAGCAGCGAATGGAGACGCTACGAGCAGTACTTC. This translates into CASSEWRRYEQYF.